This is a list of T cell receptor beta chains from one sample in a study of glioma-infiltrating T cells after dendritic cell vaccination. Assay used: immunoSEQ multiplex PCR; TCRdb lists only in-frame clones, some missing. Found here are 75,000 to 100,000 clones, about four fifths of them singletons; the top ten hold approximately 5.9%. The sample here was blood, taken before dendritic cell vaccination. These receptor sequences come from a human donor with glioblastoma. Each CDR3 is given with its conserved first and last residue. A D gene is named only where the DNA matches it firmly. Not every row has a clone size; where given, it reads once, few, many or a size class.

>TRBJ2-1|12|NA|few|TRBV11-2
TGTGCCAGCAGCTTAGGCAGGGTTGAGCAGTTCTTC
CASSLGRVEQFF
>TRBJ2-1|16|TRBD1|once|TRBV18
TGTGCCAGCTCACCACCGGGACAGGGGTCCTACAATGAGCAGTTCTTC
CASSPPGQGSYNEQFF
>TRBJ2-7|16|TRBD1|NA|TRBV5-1
TGCGCCAGCAGGAGATGGCCGAGACAGGGGGTGGGTGAGCAGTACTTC
CASRRWPRQGVGEQYF
>TRBJ1-2|15|NA|NA|TRBV11-2
TGTGCCAGCAGCTTAGTGAGTTCGTGGTTCTATGGCTACACCTTC
CASSLVSSWFYGYTF
>TRBJ2-3|18|NA|NA|TRBV5-6
TGTGCCAGCAGCTTGGGGGAGTTAAGGCTAGCTGGCACAGATACGCAGTATTTT
CASSLGELRLAGTDTQYF
>TRBJ1-5|14|NA|few|TRBV19
TGTGCCAGTAGTATTGCCTATAGGAGTCAGCCCCAGCATTTT
CASSIAYRSQPQHF
>TRBJ2-7|14|TRBD2|NA|TRBV27
TGTGCCAGCCCCGTCGGGCGGGAGTCCCACGAGCAGTACTTC
CASPVGRESHEQYF
>TRBJ1-3|16|NA|NA|TRBV7-2
TGTGCCAGCAGCTTAGATCGCGGAAGCTCTGGAAACACCATATATTTT
CASSLDRGSSGNTIYF
>TRBJ2-7|19|TRBD1|NA|TRBV5-6
TGTGCCAGCAGCTCAATGACAGGGGGTCGGCTAGTGAGCCGCTACGAGCAGTACTTC
CASSSMTGGRLVSRYEQYF
>TRBJ2-2|15|TRBD2|NA|TRBV27
TGTGCCAGCAGTCGGACTAGCGGGAACACCGGGGAGCTGTTTTTT
CASSRTSGNTGELFF
>TRBJ2-7|15|TRBD2|NA|TRBV6-5
TGTGCCAGCAGTCCCCGGACTAGCGGGACGTACGAGCAGTACTTC
CASSPRTSGTYEQYF
>TRBJ1-2|16|TRBD1|NA|TRBV7-8
TGTGCCAGCAGCCACGGACAGGGGGGAACGTACTATGGCTACACCTTC
CASSHGQGGTYYGYTF
>TRBJ2-7|15|TRBD2|few|TRBV19
TGTGCCAGTAGGAGAAGCGGGAGCCTCCCTAACGAGCAGTACTTC
CASRRSGSLPNEQYF
>TRBJ2-5|17|TRBD2|NA|TRBV19
TGTGCCAGTAGTTCCGCTAGCGGGGCACGCTGGGGGGAGACCCAGTACTTC
CASSSASGARWGETQYF
>TRBJ2-1|15|TRBD1|once|TRBV2
TGTGCCAGCAGGGTACAGGGGGATAGCGGTATTAGGGAGTTCTTC
CASRVQGDSGIREFF